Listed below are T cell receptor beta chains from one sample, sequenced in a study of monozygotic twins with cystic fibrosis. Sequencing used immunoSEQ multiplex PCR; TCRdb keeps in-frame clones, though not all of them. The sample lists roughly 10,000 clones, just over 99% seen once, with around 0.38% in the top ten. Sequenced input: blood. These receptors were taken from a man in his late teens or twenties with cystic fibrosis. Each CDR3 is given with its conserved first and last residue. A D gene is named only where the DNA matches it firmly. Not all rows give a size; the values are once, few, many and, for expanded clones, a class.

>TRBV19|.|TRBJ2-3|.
CASGYSTDTQYF
TGTGCCAGTGGGTATAGCACAGATACGCAGTATTTT
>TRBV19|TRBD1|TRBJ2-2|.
CASSDRDRPGELFF
TGTGCCAGTAGTGACCGGGACAGGCCCGGGGAGCTGTTTTTT
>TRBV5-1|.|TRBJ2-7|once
CASSLRDHSYEQYF
TGCGCCAGCAGCTTGAGGGACCACTCCTACGAGCAGTACTTC
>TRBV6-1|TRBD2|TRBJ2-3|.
CASPAASGSWDTQYF
TGTGCCTCGCCTGCGGCTAGCGGGAGTTGGGATACGCAGTATTTT
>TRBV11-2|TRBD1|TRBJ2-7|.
CASSLVLGGYGEQYF
TGTGCCAGCAGCTTAGTTCTAGGGGGCTATGGGGAGCAGTACTTC
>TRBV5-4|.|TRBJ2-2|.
CASSLAGRRNTGELFF
TGTGCCAGCAGCTTGGCGGGACGGCGAAACACCGGGGAGCTGTTTTTT
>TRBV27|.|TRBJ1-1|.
CASSSTDGMNTEAFF
TGTGCCAGCAGTTCGACAGATGGCATGAACACTGAAGCTTTCTTT
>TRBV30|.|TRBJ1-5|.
CAWSTLGNQPQHF
TGTGCCTGGAGTACCCTGGGCAATCAGCCCCAGCATTTT
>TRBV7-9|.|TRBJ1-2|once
CASSIEAYGYTF
TGTGCCAGCAGCATCGAGGCTTATGGCTACACCTTC
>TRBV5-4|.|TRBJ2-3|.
CATQNWVTDTQYF
TGTGCCACCCAAAACTGGGTTACAGATACGCAGTATTTT
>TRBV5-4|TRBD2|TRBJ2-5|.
CASSLGTSGRLGETQYF
TGTGCCAGCAGCTTGGGGACTAGCGGGAGACTGGGAGAGACCCAGTACTTC
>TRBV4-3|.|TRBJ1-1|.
CASSQDWGRNTEAFF
TGCGCCAGCAGCCAAGATTGGGGTCGGAACACTGAAGCTTTCTTT
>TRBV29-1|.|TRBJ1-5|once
CSASDSHSNQPQHF
TGCAGTGCGAGCGACTCTCATAGCAATCAGCCCCAGCATTTT
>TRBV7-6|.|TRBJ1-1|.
CASSLKGGNTEAFF
TGTGCCAGCAGCTTAAAGGGTGGGAACACTGAAGCTTTCTTT
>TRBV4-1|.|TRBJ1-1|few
CASGSGEGDTEAFF
TGCGCCAGCGGTTCCGGGGAGGGGGACACTGAAGCTTTCTTT
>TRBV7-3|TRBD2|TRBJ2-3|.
CASSLLSGGSTDTQYF
TGTGCCAGCAGCTTACTGAGCGGGGGGAGCACAGATACGCAGTATTTT
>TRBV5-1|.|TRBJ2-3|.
CASSLDSGVVDTQYF
TGCGCCAGCAGCTTGGATAGTGGCGTCGTAGATACGCAGTATTTT
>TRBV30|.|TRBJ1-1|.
CAWSVRIRVEWAEAFF
TGTGCCTGGAGTGTGAGGATCCGGGTGGAGTGGGCTGAAGCTTTCTTT
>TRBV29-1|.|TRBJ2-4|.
CSVRHESIQYF
TGCAGCGTCAGACATGAGAGCATTCAGTACTTC
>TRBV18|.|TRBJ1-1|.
CASSLVEVNTEAFF
TGTGCCAGCTCACTTGTGGAGGTGAACACTGAAGCTTTCTTT
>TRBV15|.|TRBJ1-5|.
CATSREGPSNQPQHF
TGTGCCACCAGCAGAGAGGGGCCTAGCAATCAGCCCCAGCATTTT
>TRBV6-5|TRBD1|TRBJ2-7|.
CASSYKIRGLSYEQYF
TGTGCCAGCAGTTACAAAATCAGGGGGCTCTCCTACGAGCAGTACTTC
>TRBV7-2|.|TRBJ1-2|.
CASSPPQGIANYGYTF
TGTGCCAGCAGCCCTCCTCAAGGGATAGCTAACTATGGCTACACCTTC
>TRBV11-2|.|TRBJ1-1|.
CASSLKWDTEAFF
TGTGCCAGCAGCTTAAAATGGGACACTGAAGCTTTCTTT
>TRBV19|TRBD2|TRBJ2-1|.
CASSTSLAGPSYNEQFF
TGTGCCAGTAGTACCAGCCTAGCGGGTCCTTCCTACAATGAGCAGTTCTTC
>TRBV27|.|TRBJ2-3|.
CASSPGPRDTQYF
TGTGCCAGCAGCCCCGGGCCAAGGGATACGCAGTATTTT
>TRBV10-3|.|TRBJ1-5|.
CATGDTQPQHF
TGTGCCACAGGGGACACTCAGCCCCAGCATTTT
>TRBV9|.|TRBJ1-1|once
CASSDSTGMNTEAFF
TGTGCCAGCAGCGATAGTACAGGGATGAACACTGAAGCTTTCTTT
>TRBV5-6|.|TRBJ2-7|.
CASRLAGIYEQYF
TGTGCCAGCAGACTAGCAGGGATCTACGAGCAGTACTTC
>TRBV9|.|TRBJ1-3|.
CASSVLSRGNTIYF
TGTGCCAGCAGCGTATTATCCCGTGGAAACACCATATATTTT
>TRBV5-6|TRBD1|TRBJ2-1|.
CASSLVTGVGNEQFF
TGTGCCAGCAGCTTGGTGACAGGGGTAGGGAATGAGCAGTTCTTC
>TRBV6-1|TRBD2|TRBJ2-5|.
CASRPLAGVETQYF
TGTGCCAGCAGGCCACTAGCGGGAGTGGAGACCCAGTACTTC
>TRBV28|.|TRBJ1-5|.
CASSLRSAGNQPQHF
TGTGCCAGCAGTTTACGGTCTGCGGGCAATCAGCCCCAGCATTTT
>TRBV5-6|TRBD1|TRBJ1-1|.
CASMTGGTEAFF
TGTGCCAGCATGACAGGGGGCACTGAAGCTTTCTTT
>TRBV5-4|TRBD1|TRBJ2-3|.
CASSLDRGLTDTQYF
TGTGCCAGCAGCCTTGACAGGGGGCTAACCGATACGCAGTATTTT
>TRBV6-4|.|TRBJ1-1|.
CASSLTGNTEAFF
TGTGCCAGCAGTCTTACAGGAAACACTGAAGCTTTCTTT
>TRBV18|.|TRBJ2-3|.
CASSVRGTDTQYF
TGTGCCAGCTCAGTAAGGGGCACAGATACGCAGTATTTT
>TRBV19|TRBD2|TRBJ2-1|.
CASSISSGDYNEQFF
TGTGCCAGTAGTATATCTAGCGGGGATTACAATGAGCAGTTCTTC
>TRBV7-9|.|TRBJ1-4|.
CASSSSEKLFF
TGTGCCAGCAGCTCGTCTGAAAAACTGTTTTTT
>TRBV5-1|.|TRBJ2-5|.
CASSLDLRQYF
TGCGCCAGCAGCTTGGATTTACGCCAGTACTTC
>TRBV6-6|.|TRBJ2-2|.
CASIPVRGLNTGELFF
TGTGCCAGCATCCCTGTGCGGGGGCTTAACACCGGGGAGCTGTTTTTT